This TCR beta chain was captured by sequencing in a study of response to subunit inactivated influenza vaccine. This clonotype was seen a few times. Its antigen is still unknown. With V trimmed by 7 bases and J by 2 bases, 3 bases remained unmatched. CDR1 and CDR2 (germline): SQVTM, ANQGSEA. The length of the CDR3 is 13 residues. Overall study findings and caveats: The authors proposed limited new T cell recruitment per seasonal influenza vaccination.

TCRdb recomputed calls from the RT-PCR reads with MiXCR, one row per CDR3 protein. The sample has approximately 700,000 distinct CDR3 sequences; about 15% are singletons. Sequencing used PBMCs from blood, obtained 14 to 15 days before vaccination. The chain is built from TRBV29-1 and TRBJ2-1; 9 bases are a match to TRBD2. This clonotype originated in a man between 50 and 59 years old who received an inactivated influenza vaccine. DNA for the CDR3: TGCAGCGCTACTAGCGGGCCCTACAATGAGCAGTTCTTC. It encodes CSATSGPYNEQFF.